Presented here are 5 T cell receptor beta chains from one specimen sequenced in a study of T-cell reconstitution after alpha-beta-depleted transplantation in children. Molecular barcoding with unique molecular identifiers was used for the TCRbeta library. Each CDR3 protein gets one entry after TCRdb re-called the PCR reads with MiXCR. The repertoire holds hundreds of thousands of distinct CDR3 sequences, with about an eighth as singletons. The sequenced sample was PBMCs, mostly from graft donor cells, obtained 360 days after TCRalphabeta/CD19-depleted stem cell transplant. The source of these receptors is a male patient younger than 18 who had a stem cell transplant for acute myeloid leukemia, so the T cells may come from the graft donor.

The rearrangement links TRBV29-1 to TRBJ2-7; 7 nucleotides align to TRBD1. V shed 5 bases, J shed 0 bases, and the junction held 13 bases outside the gene matches. The germline V gene has CDR1 SQVTM and CDR2 ANQGSEA. The CDR3 has 16 amino acids. CDR3 loop: CSVQVGSTGSSYEQYF. CDR3 coding DNA: TGCAGCGTTCAAGTGGGCTCGACAGGGAGCTCCTACGAGCAGTACTTC.

V gene TRBV4-3 combines with J gene TRBJ1-2, with 10 bases lining up with TRBD1. Germline CDR1 and CDR2: LGHNA and YSLEER. The CDR3 extends over 17 amino acids. Losses at the gene ends were 0 bases for V and 4 bases for J; bases not matched to a gene: 8. The CDR3 region is CASSQDWGQGLLYGYTF. Here the CDR3 DNA reads TGCGCCAGCAGCCAAGATTGGGGACAGGGGTTACTCTATGGCTACACCTTC.

The chain employs TRBV29-1 and TRBJ2-4; D uncertain. The V end lost 2 bases, the J end lost 3 bases, and 8 bases lay between the germline ends. The CDR3 contains 13 residues. CDR1 and CDR2 from the germline V gene are SQVTM and ANQGSEA. The CDR3 DNA is TGCAGCGTTGAAACACGATTCAAAAACATTCAGTACTTC. Protein: CSVETRFKNIQYF.

This chain links TRBV11-2 with TRBJ2-2, with D unresolved. Trimming shortened V by 5 bases and J by 4 bases, and 14 bases separated the two germline ends. The germline V gene encodes CDR1 SGHAT and CDR2 FQNNGV. This CDR3 region has 15 residues. DNA of the CDR3: TGTGCCAGCAGCCCCTCCGCTCGGGCCACCGGGGAGCTGTTTTTT. Translating gives CASSPSARATGELFF.

The genes are TRBV16 and TRBJ2-7; TRBD2 might be the D (5 bases). Per germline, CDR1 KGHSY and CDR2 FQNENV. The germline V and J ends were trimmed by 4 bases and 5 bases, with 12 bases remaining between them. The CDR3 consists of 13 residues. CDR3 in amino acids: CASSRFTGDEQYF. CDR3 DNA sequence: TGTGCCAGCAGCCGATTCACCGGGGACGAGCAGTACTTC.